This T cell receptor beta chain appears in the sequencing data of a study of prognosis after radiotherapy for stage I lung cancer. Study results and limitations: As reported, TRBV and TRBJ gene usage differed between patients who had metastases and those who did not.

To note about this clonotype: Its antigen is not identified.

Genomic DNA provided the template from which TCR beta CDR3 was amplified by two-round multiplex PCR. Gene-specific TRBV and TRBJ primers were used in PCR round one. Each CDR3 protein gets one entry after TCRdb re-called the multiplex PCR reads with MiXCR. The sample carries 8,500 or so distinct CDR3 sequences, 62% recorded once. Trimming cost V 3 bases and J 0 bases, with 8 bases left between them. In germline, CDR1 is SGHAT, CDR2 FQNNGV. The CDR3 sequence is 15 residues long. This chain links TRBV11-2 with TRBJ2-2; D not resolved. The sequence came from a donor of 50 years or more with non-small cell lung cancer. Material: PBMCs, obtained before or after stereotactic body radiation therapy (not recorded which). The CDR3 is CASSLIRANTGELFF. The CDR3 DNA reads TGTGCCAGCAGCTTGATTAGGGCGAACACCGGGGAGCTGTTTTTT.